The 15 T cell receptor beta chains below all came from one sample that was sequenced in a study of blood T cell repertoires in COVID-19. The assay was immunoSEQ multiplex PCR, and TCRdb's table has in-frame clones only and misses some. This table has over 130,000 clones, about 80% appearing once. The sequencing input was peripheral blood. The receptors here all came from an older woman with acute or convalescent COVID-19.

This rearrangement joins TRBV24-1 to TRBJ1-2; D perhaps matches TRBD1 (5 bases). V gave up 3 bases and J gave up 5 bases, with 9 bases separating them. There are 13 residues in the CDR3. CDR1 and CDR2 from the germline V gene are KGHDR and SFDVKD. CDR3 sequence: CATSDGGMYGYTF. CDR3 DNA sequence: TGTGCCACCAGTGATGGGGGGATGTATGGCTACACCTTC.

This clone showed up just once. V is TRBV4-1 and J is TRBJ2-1; 8 nucleotides line up with TRBD2. Germline values: CDR1 MGHRA, CDR2 YSYEKL. The trim removed 5 bases at V and 0 bases at J, leaving 6 bases unmatched. The CDR3 length is 16 residues. The CDR3 bases are TGCGCCAGCAGCTTGCAGCGGGGGAGCTCCTACAATGAGCAGTTCTTC. Protein: CASSLQRGSSYNEQFF.

The J gene is TRBJ2-1, the V gene TRBV11-2, with D possibly TRBD1 on 5 matching bases. The CDR3 is 15 amino acids. In germline, CDR1 is SGHAT, CDR2 FQNNGV. V shed 1 base and J shed 8 bases, with 15 bases lying between them. The CDR3 loop is CASSLVSRVRHEQFF. As DNA, the CDR3 is TGTGCCAGCAGCTTAGTAAGCAGGGTGCGGCATGAGCAGTTCTTC.

J is TRBJ2-7 and V is TRBV18; 12 bases fit TRBD2. The CDR3 loop spans 15 amino acids. From germline, CDR1 is KGHSH and CDR2 LQKENI. The J segment lost 5 bases and the V segment lost 5 bases, leaving 7 bases of the junction unmatched. The CDR3 bases are TGTGCCAGCTCAGCACTAGCGGGAGGTGCAAACGAGCAGTACTTC. Its translation is CASSALAGGANEQYF.

This clone showed up just once. The chain combines TRBV11-2 with TRBJ1-1; D might be TRBD1 (5 bases). V lost 4 bases and J 1 base, leaving 10 bases between the germline ends. In germline, CDR1 is SGHAT, CDR2 FQNNGV. CDR3 size: 14 residues. The CDR3, as DNA: TGTGCCAGCAGCTCGACAGCAGGGAACACTGAAGCTTTCTTT. The encoded protein is CASSSTAGNTEAFF.

V and J are TRBV7-8 and TRBJ1-2; D remains ambiguous. This CDR3 has 17 residues. The V gene lost 0 bases and the J gene lost 8 bases, with 22 bases spanning the gap. Germline CDR1 reads SGHVS; CDR2 reads FQNEAQ. The CDR3 nucleotides read TGTGCCAGCAGCTTAGCGTCCGGTCCCGGCGGCCACGGGGGCTACACCTTC. Translating it yields CASSLASGPGGHGGYTF.

V usage is TRBV30 and J usage is TRBJ1-5; possible D gene TRBD1, 5 bases. The CDR3 is made up of 14 amino acids. Trimming took off 3 bases at V and 7 bases at J, with 16 bases between the two ends. From germline, CDR1 is GTSNPN and CDR2 SVGIG (reference sequence). CDR3 sequence reads: CAWRSGRDVQPQHF. CDR3 in DNA: TGTGCCTGGAGGTCGGGCAGGGATGTGCAGCCCCAGCATTTT.

The CDR3 here is CASRFTGAGRPQHF. For the CDR3, the DNA is TGTGCCAGCAGGTTCACAGGGGCGGGACGGCCCCAGCATTTT. The J gene is TRBJ1-5, the V gene TRBV6-6, with 7 bases identical to TRBD1. The CDR3 extends over 14 amino acids. Germline V gene data show CDR1 as MNHNY and CDR2 as SVGAGI (reference sequence). V lost 6 bases, J lost 9 bases, and 11 bases stayed unmatched.

The chain carries TRBV29-1 and TRBJ1-2; 10 bases map to TRBD1. With 6 bases clipped from V and 7 bases from J, the junction kept 14 bases outside the gene matches. The CDR3 extends over 15 amino acids. Germline CDR1 SQVTM, CDR2 ANQGSEA. The CDR3 region has the DNA TGCAGCGTGCAACCGGACGGGACAGGGGCTCGTGGCTACACCTTC. Amino acids: CSVQPDGTGARGYTF.

This clone came up a few times. V is TRBV3-1 (or the pseudogene TRBV3-2) and J is TRBJ1-3; the match to TRBD1 covers 7 bases. V dropped 2 bases and J dropped 3; count of bases not matched to a gene: 7. CDR1 and CDR2 (germline): LGHDT, YNNKEL (reference sequence). This CDR3 is built from 16 residues. The CDR3 protein is CASSQFAGGIGNTIYF. CDR3 DNA sequence: TGTGCCAGCAGCCAATTCGCAGGGGGTATTGGAAACACCATATATTTT.

This clone has only one observation. This chain links TRBV7-9 with TRBJ1-5; D unresolved. Germline V gene lookup returns CDR1 SEHNR and CDR2 FQNEAQ (reference sequence). Trimming cost V 6 bases and J 0 bases, with 3 bases left between them. The CDR3 length is 12 residues. CDR3: CASRYSNQPQHF. The CDR3 DNA reads as TGTGCCAGCAGATATAGCAATCAGCCCCAGCATTTT.

The chain's CDR3 is CAITAGTSGRPGNEQFF. CDR3 sequence (DNA): TGTGCCATCACCGCCGGGACTAGCGGGAGGCCGGGCAATGAGCAGTTCTTC. This chain connects TRBV10-3 to TRBJ2-1; 15 nucleotides agree with TRBD2. CDR1 is ENHRY, CDR2 SYGVKD, per germline. V lost 7 bases and J lost 6; bases outside the gene matches: 10. The CDR3 covers 17 residues.

The chain carries TRBV7-9 and TRBJ1-1; D is possibly TRBD1 (6 bases). The CDR3 runs to 14 residues. The ends were cut back, 3 bases at V and 5 bases at J, with 13 bases in the middle. In germline, CDR1 is SEHNR, CDR2 FQNEAQ (reference sequence). The CDR3 bases are TGTGCCAGCAGCTTCAGGGGATGGGAAACTGAAGCTTTCTTT. It is translated as CASSFRGWETEAFF.

The chain carries TRBV10-3 and TRBJ2-7; 9 positions match TRBD1. This CDR3 contains 15 residues. Losses at the gene ends were 2 bases for V and 3 bases for J; bases not matched to a gene: 5. Germline CDR1 reads ENHRY; CDR2 reads SYGVKD. The CDR3 is CAISEPSTGGYEQYF. The CDR3 DNA is TGTGCCATCAGTGAGCCATCGACAGGGGGCTACGAGCAGTACTTC.

The rearrangement links TRBV9 to TRBJ2-7, with a possible D match to TRBD2 (5 bases). Per the germline V gene, CDR1 is SGDLS and CDR2 is YYNGEE. V lost 0 bases and J 1 base, leaving 5 bases between the germline ends. The CDR3 covers 13 residues. This chain's CDR3 is CASSVAGSYEQYF. CDR3 nucleotide sequence: TGTGCCAGCAGCGTAGCGGGGTCCTACGAGCAGTACTTC.